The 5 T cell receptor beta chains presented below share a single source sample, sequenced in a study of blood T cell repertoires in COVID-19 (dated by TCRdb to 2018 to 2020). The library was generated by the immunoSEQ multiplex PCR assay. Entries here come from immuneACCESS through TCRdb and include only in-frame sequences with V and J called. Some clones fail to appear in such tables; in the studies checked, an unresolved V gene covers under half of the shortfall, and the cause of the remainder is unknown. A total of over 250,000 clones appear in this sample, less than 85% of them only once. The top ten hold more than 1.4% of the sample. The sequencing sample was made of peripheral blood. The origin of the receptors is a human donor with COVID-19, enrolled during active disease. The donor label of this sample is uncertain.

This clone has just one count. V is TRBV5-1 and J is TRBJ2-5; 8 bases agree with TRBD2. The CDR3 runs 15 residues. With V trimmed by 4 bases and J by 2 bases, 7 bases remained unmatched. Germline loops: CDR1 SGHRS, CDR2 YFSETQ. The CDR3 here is CASSTLGLVQETQYF. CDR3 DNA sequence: TGCGCCAGCAGCACCCTGGGACTAGTACAAGAGACCCAGTACTTC.

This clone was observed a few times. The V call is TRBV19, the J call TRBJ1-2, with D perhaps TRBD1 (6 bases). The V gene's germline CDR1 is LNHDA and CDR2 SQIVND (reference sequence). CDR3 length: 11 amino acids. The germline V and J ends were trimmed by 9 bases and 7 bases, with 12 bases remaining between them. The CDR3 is CASRTAGGYTF. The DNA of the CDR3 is TGTGCCAGCCGGACAGCAGGTGGCTACACCTTC.

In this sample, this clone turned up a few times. CDR3 residues: CASSPRTSGPTDTQYF. For the CDR3, the DNA is TGTGCCAGCAGTCCCCGGACTAGCGGGCCTACAGATACGCAGTATTTT. The chain links TRBV11-1 to TRBJ2-3; 11 bases are a match to TRBD2. Germline CDR1 and CDR2: SGHAT and FQDESV (reference sequence). J gave up 3 bases and V 6 bases, and 8 bases lay outside the gene matches. CDR3 length: 16 amino acids. Complete variable domain (other parts from reference TRBV11-1 and TRBJ2-3): EAEVAQSPRYKITEKSQAVAFWCDPISGHATLYWYRQILGQGPELLVQFQDESVVDDSQLPKDRFSAERLKGVDSTLKIQPAELGDSAMYLCASSPRTSGPTDTQYFGPGTRLTVL.

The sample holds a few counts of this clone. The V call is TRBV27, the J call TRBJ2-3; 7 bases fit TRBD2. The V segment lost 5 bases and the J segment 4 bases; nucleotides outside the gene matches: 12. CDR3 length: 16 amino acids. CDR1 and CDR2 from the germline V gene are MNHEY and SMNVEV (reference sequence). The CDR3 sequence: CASSPLSAGEPDTQYF. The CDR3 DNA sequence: TGTGCCAGCAGTCCCCTCTCTGCGGGAGAGCCAGATACGCAGTATTTT.

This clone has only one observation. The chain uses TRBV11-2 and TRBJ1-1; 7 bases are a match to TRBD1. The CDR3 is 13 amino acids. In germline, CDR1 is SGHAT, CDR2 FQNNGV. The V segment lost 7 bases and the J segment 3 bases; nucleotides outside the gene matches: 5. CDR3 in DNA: TGTGCCAGCACCTTGGGACAGTACACTGAAGCTTTCTTT. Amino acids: CASTLGQYTEAFF.